Given below is one TCR beta chain in context. Its antigen is still unknown. These data originate in a study of shared clonotypes between healthy human individuals. Clones were sequenced by immunoSEQ multiplex PCR, and TCRdb holds only the in-frame ones, with some missing. The repertoire holds some 2,000,000 clones, 85% to 95% seen once, with roughly 0.13% in the top ten. Overall study findings and caveats: Naive subsets generally exceeded memory subsets in estimated richness.

This clonotype originated in a man between 18 and 35 years old in good health. The sample consisted of naive CD4+ T cells sorted from blood. As for subset: CD45RA+ positively selected.

CDR3 bases: TGTGCCAGCAGCCACGGCCAGGGGAACACCGGGGAGCTGTTTTTT. Amino acids: CASSHGQGNTGELFF. V and J are TRBV5-4 and TRBJ2-2; perhaps TRBD1 as D (5 bases). The length of the CDR3 is 15 residues. Germline values: CDR1 SGHNT, CDR2 YYREEE (reference sequence). The V gene lost 4 bases and the J gene lost 1 base, with 11 bases spanning the gap.